The clone carrying this TCR beta chain was seen repeatedly, ten times or more. The antigen remains unidentified. Between the trimmed V and J ends, which lost 5 bases and 7 bases, there was a span of 24 bases. The V gene's germline CDR1 is SGHVS and CDR2 FQNEAQ. This CDR3 has 17 residues. TCRdb redid the calling of the reads with MiXCR, one entry per CDR3 protein. The sample includes approximately 750,000 distinct CDR3 sequences, less than 40% seen only once; the top ten take under 3.5%. The entry originates in a study of T cell repertoires in cytomegalovirus infection. Overall study context: A matching HLA type, together with CMV infection, was signaled by public TCR beta signatures. Study findings and constraints: The ex vivo response was dominated by HLA-C-restricted CMV-specific TCR beta clonotypes. Frequencies of public TCR beta families were cumulated, and this identified carriers of CMV plus the relevant HLA.

This TCR derives from a human donor in good health (CMV status not recorded). Some clones in this sample may be carry-over from other donors' samples. This chain connects TRBV7-8 to TRBJ2-1; weak D call: TRBD1 (7 bases). Sample: PBMCs. The CDR3 protein is CASSGEADRRLVNEQFF. Written as DNA, the CDR3 is TGTGCCAGCAGCGGGGAAGCGGACAGGAGACTAGTTAATGAGCAGTTCTTC.